Below are 18 T cell receptor beta chains sequenced from a single sample in a study of OX40 agonist ivuxolimab in advanced cancers. Clones were read by immunoSEQ multiplex PCR, and TCRdb kept only the in-frame ones, dropping some. The repertoire holds roughly 100,000 clones, with 80% to 90% as singletons. The sequenced sample was CD4+ or CD8+ T cells sorted from blood, obtained in a trial of the OX40 agonist ivuxolimab. The receptors originated from an adult with an advanced solid tumor such as melanoma, head and neck, liver or kidney cancer.

This clone has a handful of counts. The chain carries TRBV7-3 and TRBJ1-2; the D gene is possibly TRBD1 (6 bases). The germline V gene encodes CDR1 SGHTA and CDR2 FQGTGA. The CDR3 totals 13 residues. Trimming stripped 1 base from V and 8 bases from J, with 11 bases between. CDR3 sequence: CASSLNGGRGYTF. For the CDR3, the DNA is TGTGCCAGCAGCTTAAATGGGGGCAGAGGCTACACCTTC.

The chain employs TRBV7-2 and TRBJ1-2; possibly TRBD1 for D (5 bases). Germline CDR1 is SGHTA and CDR2 is FQGNSA. CDR3 length equals 14 residues. V lost 5 bases and J lost 5, with 15 bases in between. This CDR3 reads CASSVQLGTYGYTF. DNA for the CDR3: TGTGCCAGCAGCGTCCAATTGGGGACTTATGGCTACACCTTC.

The chain employs TRBV19 and TRBJ1-1; 9 bases fit TRBD1. This CDR3 contains 14 residues. The J segment lost 6 bases and the V segment lost 5 bases, leaving 7 bases of the junction unmatched. CDR1 is LNHDA, CDR2 SQIVND, per germline (reference sequence). The CDR3 loop is CASSRGQGNAEAFF. Written as DNA, the CDR3 is TGTGCCAGTAGTCGGGGACAGGGAAATGCTGAAGCTTTCTTT.

The rearrangement joins TRBV7-7 to TRBJ2-5; TRBD2 might be the D (5 bases). Germline assignment: CDR1 SSHAT and CDR2 FNYEAQ (reference sequence). The CDR3 runs to 15 residues. The CDR3 is CASPPLVGVLETQYF. DNA of the CDR3: TGTGCTAGCCCCCCGCTTGTCGGGGTTTTAGAGACCCAGTACTTC.

V usage is TRBV14 and J usage is TRBJ2-1, with D possibly being TRBD1 (6 bases). Germline-derived CDR1 and CDR2 are SGHDN and FVKESK. The V end was cut by 4 bases, the J end by 9 bases, with 13 bases between. This CDR3 comprises 13 residues. The CDR3 nucleotides are TGTGCCAGCAGCCTACAGGGTTTAAGTGAGCAGTTCTTC. Residues: CASSLQGLSEQFF.

The chain links TRBV5-1 to TRBJ2-3, with D possibly being TRBD2 (6 bases). CDR1 SGHRS and CDR2 YFSETQ come from the germline V gene. CDR3 length: 15 residues. The ends were cut back, 5 bases at V and 2 bases at J, with 15 bases in the middle. Here the CDR3 reads CASSWGERATDTQYF. DNA of the CDR3: TGCGCCAGCAGTTGGGGGGAAAGGGCCACAGATACGCAGTATTTT.

The V and J genes are TRBV5-1 and TRBJ2-5; 9 bases map to TRBD1. CDR3 length equals 16 residues. Unmatched junction bases numbered 8, after V lost 0 bases and J lost 5 bases. The germline CDR1 and CDR2 sequences are SGHRS and YFSETQ. Here the CDR3 DNA reads TGCGCCAGCAGCTTGGAAGGGACAGGGTATTCGGAGACCCAGTACTTC. Translated, it gives CASSLEGTGYSETQYF.

Notes on this clone: At the DNA level, this CDR3 is encoded by other sequences in the same sample as well. As DNA, the CDR3 is TGTGCCAGCAGGCCGGGACAGTCCTACGAGCAGTACTTC. This sequence encodes CASRPGQSYEQYF. The chain employs TRBV6-1 and TRBJ2-7, with 7 bases fitting TRBD1. This CDR3 comprises 13 residues. Trimming at V came to 6 bases and at J to 1 base, leaving 3 bases not matched to a gene. CDR1 is MNHNS, CDR2 SASEGT, per germline.

The chain is built from TRBV11-3 and TRBJ1-1, with D unresolved. V was clipped by 5 bases and J by 8 bases, with 18 bases between them. Germline CDR1 is SGHNT and CDR2 is YENEEA. The CDR3 runs 14 residues. The DNA for the CDR3 is TGTGCCAGCAGCCAATCTAGGTGGCAGATCGAAGCTTTCTTT. Amino acids: CASSQSRWQIEAFF.

The chain couples TRBV19 to TRBJ1-5; weak D call: TRBD1 (5 bases). Per the germline V gene, CDR1 is LNHDA and CDR2 is SQIVND (reference sequence). The CDR3 extends over 15 amino acids. V was clipped by 4 bases and J by 2 bases, with 12 bases between them. As DNA, the CDR3 is TGTGCCAGTAGTAGTGGCCGGGGGGGCAATCAGCCCCAGCATTTT. Its translation: CASSSGRGGNQPQHF.

The chain carries TRBV27 and TRBJ1-1; a possible D gene is TRBD1 (5 bases). Between the trimmed V and J ends, which lost 9 bases and 5 bases, there was a span of 19 bases. The CDR3 is 14 amino acids. The germline V gene encodes CDR1 MNHEY and CDR2 SMNVEV (reference sequence). The CDR3 loop is CASSRVEGRTEAFF. CDR3 DNA: TGTGCCAGTTCAAGAGTTGAGGGGAGGACTGAAGCTTTCTTT.

This rearrangement joins TRBV6-5 to TRBJ2-3; 12 bases match TRBD1. V trimming: 6 bases; J trimming: 6 bases; junction bases outside the gene matches: 7. In germline, CDR1 is MNHEY, CDR2 SVGAGI. This CDR3 contains 15 residues. The CDR3 nucleotides read TGTGCCAGCAGGGCTCGTGGGACAGGGGGCGATACGCAGTATTTT. Residues: CASRARGTGGDTQYF.

The rearrangement joins TRBV30 to TRBJ2-7; 9 bases align to TRBD1. CDR3 size: 14 residues. In germline, CDR1 is GTSNPN, CDR2 SVGIG (reference sequence). V lost 4 bases, J lost 3 bases, and 7 bases stayed unmatched. CDR3 residues: CAWNPRDRDYEQYF. CDR3 coding DNA: TGTGCCTGGAACCCCCGGGACAGGGACTACGAGCAGTACTTC.

DNA of the CDR3: TGTGCCAGCAGCTTAGACGGTGGGGCGAAATACAATGAGCAGTTCTTC. Amino acid sequence: CASSLDGGAKYNEQFF. The chain is built from TRBV11-2 and TRBJ2-1; tentatively, D is TRBD1 (5 bases). The CDR3 has 16 residues. Looked up from germline, CDR1 is SGHAT and CDR2 is FQNNGV. Trimming stripped 0 bases from V and 4 bases from J, with 13 bases between.

The chain links TRBV27 to TRBJ1-2; 8 nucleotides agree with TRBD1. There are 13 residues in the CDR3. The V and J ends lost 3 bases and 4 bases, in that order; junction bases with no gene match: 1. Germline CDR1 reads MNHEY; CDR2 reads SMNVEV (reference sequence). For the CDR3, the DNA is TGTGCCAGCAGTTTTGGGACAGGCTATGGCTACACCTTC. The encoded protein is CASSFGTGYGYTF.

The chain is built from TRBV10-3 and TRBJ2-7; D is undetermined. The CDR3 loop spans 12 amino acids. V lost 11 bases and J 7 bases, leaving 18 bases between the germline ends. The V gene's germline CDR1 is ENHRY and CDR2 SYGVKD. Here the CDR3 DNA reads TGTGCCGCCGCTGCGGCCCCGAGTGAGCAGTACTTC. Translation gives CAAAAAPSEQYF.

The chain couples TRBV6-1 to TRBJ1-1; possible D gene TRBD1, 5 bases. The V gene's germline CDR1 is MNHNS and CDR2 SASEGT. V dropped 5 bases and J dropped 0 bases, with 10 bases sitting between them. The length of the CDR3 is 14 residues. The CDR3 coding sequence is TGTGCCAGCAGTTGGCAGGGATTGAACACTGAAGCTTTCTTT. Translated, it gives CASSWQGLNTEAFF.

In regard to this clone: Other DNA sequences in this specimen translate into the identical CDR3. The chain carries TRBV7-9 and TRBJ1-4; no firm D call. This CDR3 has 14 residues. Germline V gene lookup returns CDR1 SEHNR and CDR2 FQNEAQ (reference sequence). V lost 2 bases to trimming and J lost 8 bases, with 12 bases between them. DNA of the CDR3: TGTGCCAGCAGCTTATCCGTTCAAGGGGAAAAACTGTTTTTT. Its translation is CASSLSVQGEKLFF. The entire variable domain, with the rest obtained from reference TRBV7-9 and TRBJ1-4, is as follows: DTGVSQNPRHKITKRGQNVTFRCDPISEHNRLYWYRQTLGQGPEFLTYFQNEAQLEKSRLLSDRFSAERPKGSFSTLEIQRTEQGDSAMYLCASSLSVQGEKLFFGSGTQLSVL.